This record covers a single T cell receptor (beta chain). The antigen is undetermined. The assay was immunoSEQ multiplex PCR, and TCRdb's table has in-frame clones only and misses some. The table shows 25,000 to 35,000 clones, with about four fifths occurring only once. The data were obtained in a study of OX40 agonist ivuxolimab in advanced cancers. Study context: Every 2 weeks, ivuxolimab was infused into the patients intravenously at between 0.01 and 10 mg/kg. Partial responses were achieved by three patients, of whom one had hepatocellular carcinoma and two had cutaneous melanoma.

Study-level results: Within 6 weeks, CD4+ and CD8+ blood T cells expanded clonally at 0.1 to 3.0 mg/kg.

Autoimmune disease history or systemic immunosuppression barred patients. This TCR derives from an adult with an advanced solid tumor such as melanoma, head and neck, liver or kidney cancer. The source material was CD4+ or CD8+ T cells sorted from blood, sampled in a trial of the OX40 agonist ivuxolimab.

CDR3 amino acids: CASSFGGAAEQYF. The CDR3 DNA follows: TGTGCCAGCAGCTTTGGTGGGGCGGCCGAGCAGTACTTC. This chain links TRBV5-6 with TRBJ2-7; possibly TRBD1 for D (5 bases). CDR1 SGHDT and CDR2 YYEEEE come from the germline V gene. V lost 2 bases and J lost 6, with 12 bases in between. This CDR3 is built from 13 residues.